The 20 T cell receptor beta chains below all came from one sample that was sequenced in a study of beta chain features in type 1 diabetes. Whole-study findings and limits: TCRB CDR3 length was moderately but significantly reduced in all four CD4+ subsets of Type 1 diabetes patients.

These receptors have no identified antigens. Investigators reverse transcribed all isolated RNA, so they sequenced expressed TCRB transcripts. Generated by immunoSEQ multiplex PCR, the TCRdb table keeps only in-frame clones and is missing some. The sample has about 260,000 clones; 20% to 25% are singletons. The material sequenced was naive CD4+ T cells from blood. The receptors come from a woman aged 30 to 39 with type 1 diabetes.

This clone has a handful of counts. The chain uses TRBV18 and TRBJ2-7; 9 bases match TRBD2. The CDR3 covers 16 residues. Germline V CDR1 and CDR2: KGHSH, LQKENI. Trimming removed 3 bases from V and 1 base from J; junction bases left unmatched: 7. The CDR3 nucleotides are TGTGCCAGCTCACCCCCCGGGAGCGGGAGGTCCTACGAGCAGTACTTC. Its protein is CASSPPGSGRSYEQYF. The full variable domain, in which reference TRBV18 and TRBJ2-7 provide the parts outside the CDR3, is NAGVMQNPRHLVRRRGQEARLRCSPMKGHSHVYWYRQLPEEGLKFMVYLQKENIIDESGMPKERFSAEFPKEGPSILRIQQVVRGDSAAYFCASSPPGSGRSYEQYFGPGTRLTVT.

This clone was seen a few times. This chain joins TRBV19 and TRBJ2-1; D is unclear. The germline CDR1 and CDR2 sequences are LNHDA and SQIVND (reference sequence). The CDR3 covers 15 residues. Trimming shortened V by 5 bases and J by 2 bases, and 13 bases separated the two germline ends. The CDR3, as DNA: TGTGCCAGTAGTCTGGCCCAGATGCCCTACAATGAGCAGTTCTTC. As protein: CASSLAQMPYNEQFF.

As for this clone: No DNA is shown, since the ends of the CDR3 on it are uncertain; the CDR3 is the one TCRdb lists. This rearrangement joins TRBV11-1 to TRBJ2-7; the D segment call TRBD2 is taken from the table without a DNA check. Including both end residues, the CDR3 is 13 amino acids long. Germline CDR1 SGHAT, CDR2 FQDESV (reference sequence). CDR3 protein: CASSLAFAGGIFF.

The chain is built from TRBV2 and TRBJ1-1, with D uncertain. The CDR3 totals 15 residues. Germline CDR1 SNHLY, CDR2 FYNNEI. Trimming cost V 5 bases and J 1 base, with 14 bases left between them. This chain's CDR3 is CASSPLLAGNTEAFF. CDR3 sequence (DNA): TGTGCCAGCAGTCCCCTCTTGGCGGGGAACACTGAAGCTTTCTTT.

This clone was seen a few times. The V and J genes are TRBV15 and TRBJ2-5; D unresolved. The CDR3 has 12 residues. Germline loops: CDR1 LNHNV, CDR2 YYDKDF (reference sequence). V was shortened by 0 bases and J by 5 bases, with 4 bases between the two germline ends. CDR3 DNA sequence: TGTGCCACCAGCAGAGATATCGAGACCCAGTACTTC. Protein: CATSRDIETQYF.

The sample holds a few counts of this clone. The CDR3 loop is CASSPGTSKTQYF. The CDR3 DNA sequence: TGTGCCAGCAGCCCCGGGACTAGTAAGACCCAGTACTTC. The genes are TRBV28 and TRBJ2-5, with 8 bases aligning to TRBD2. V trimming: 6 bases; J trimming: 6 bases; junction bases outside the gene matches: 6. This CDR3 is built from 13 residues. The germline CDR1 and CDR2 sequences are MDHEN and SYDVKM.

The J gene is TRBJ2-5, the V gene TRBV28; 14 bases align to TRBD2. The germline V gene encodes CDR1 MDHEN and CDR2 SYDVKM. J lost 4 bases, V lost 5 bases, and 9 bases had no gene match. There are 17 residues in the CDR3. CDR3 sequence reads: CASSPTTGTSGRETQYF. The CDR3 DNA follows: TGTGCCAGCAGTCCTACCACCGGGACTAGCGGGAGAGAGACCCAGTACTTC.

J is TRBJ2-1 and V is TRBV18; 7 positions agree with TRBD2. Germline V gives CDR1 KGHSH, CDR2 LQKENI. This CDR3 region has 16 residues. Trimming took 0 bases from V and 3 from J; bases not matched to a gene: 5. The DNA of the CDR3 is TGTGCCAGCTCACCACCAGCGCGGGAGTTCTACAATGAGCAGTTCTTC. This encodes CASSPPAREFYNEQFF. The complete variable domain, with remaining parts taken from reference TRBV18 and TRBJ2-1, reads NAGVMQNPRHLVRRRGQEARLRCSPMKGHSHVYWYRQLPEEGLKFMVYLQKENIIDESGMPKERFSAEFPKEGPSILRIQQVVRGDSAAYFCASSPPAREFYNEQFFGPGTRLTVL.

A few counts support this clone. V is TRBV29-1 and J is TRBJ2-7; 13 bases agree with TRBD2. Germline V gives CDR1 SQVTM, CDR2 ANQGSEA. This CDR3 has 16 amino acids. V dropped 4 bases and J dropped 3; count of bases not matched to a gene: 9. DNA for the CDR3: TGCAGCGTTGGAGGGACTAGCGGGAAGGCCTTCTACGAGCAGTACTTC. The encoded protein is CSVGGTSGKAFYEQYF.

This clone was picked up a small number of times. The gene calls are TRBV6-5 and TRBJ2-5, with a possible D match to TRBD2 (6 bases). V lost 8 bases to trimming and J lost 5 bases, with 9 bases between them. In germline, CDR1 is MNHEY, CDR2 SVGAGI. This CDR3 has 11 residues. DNA of the CDR3: TGTGCCAGCGCGGGGACGGAGACCCAGTACTTC. Translating gives CASAGTETQYF.

This clone came up a few times. The chain links TRBV5-4 to TRBJ1-1; D is possibly TRBD1 (6 bases). The CDR3 runs 14 residues. Between the trimmed V and J ends, which lost 0 bases and 1 base, there was a span of 7 bases. CDR1 is SGHNT and CDR2 is YYREEE in the germline V gene (reference sequence). The CDR3 bases are TGTGCCAGCAGCTTGGGGGGGCAGAACACTGAAGCTTTCTTT. This translates into CASSLGGQNTEAFF.

To note about this clone: This specimen includes other DNA sequences encoding the same CDR3. This chain joins TRBV7-6 and TRBJ2-5; 8 bases align to TRBD2. The CDR3 spans 15 residues. The junction had 2 bases not matched to a gene; V was cut back by 1 base and J by 1 base. From germline, CDR1 is SGHVS and CDR2 FNYEAQ. The CDR3 reads CASSLGTSGQETQYF. CDR3 in DNA: TGTGCCAGCAGCTTAGGTACTAGCGGCCAAGAGACCCAGTACTTC.

This clone was counted once. This chain connects TRBV9 to TRBJ2-3, with 8 bases that match TRBD1. The V gene end was trimmed by 3 bases and the J gene end by 4 bases; junction bases not matched to a gene: 4. The CDR3 runs to 14 residues. Germline V gene data show CDR1 as SGDLS and CDR2 as YYNGEE. The CDR3 loop is CASSADRGPDTQYF. CDR3 coding DNA: TGTGCCAGCAGCGCCGACAGGGGACCAGATACGCAGTATTTT. Full variable domain (missing parts from reference TRBV9 and TRBJ2-3): DSGVTQTPKHLITATGQRVTLRCSPRSGDLSVYWYQQSLDQGLQFLIQYYNGEERAKGNILERFSAQQFPDLHSELNLSSLELGDSALYFCASSADRGPDTQYFGPGTRLTVL.

The V and J genes are TRBV7-3 and TRBJ2-1; TRBD2 matches at 8 bases. Trimming cost V 5 bases and J 3 bases; bases outside gene matches: 6. CDR1 SGHTA and CDR2 FQGTGA come from the germline V gene. This CDR3 region has 15 residues. CDR3 in amino acids: CASSPPGTSYNEQFF. In DNA form, the CDR3 reads TGTGCCAGCAGCCCACCCGGGACTAGCTACAATGAGCAGTTCTTC.

The gene calls are TRBV6-5 and TRBJ2-5; D is possibly TRBD2 (6 bases). This CDR3 has 14 residues. V lost 4 bases, J lost 7 bases, and 16 bases lay in between. CDR1 is MNHEY, CDR2 SVGAGI, per germline. The CDR3 sequence: CASSLLGGFGTQYF. CDR3 DNA: TGTGCCAGCAGTTTACTCGGGGGATTCGGGACCCAGTACTTC.

This chain connects TRBV5-6 to TRBJ2-5; 9 bases align to TRBD2. The V and J ends lost 3 bases and 4 bases, in that order; junction bases with no gene match: 4. The CDR3 length is 14 residues. CDR1 is SGHDT, CDR2 YYEEEE, per germline. CDR3 nucleotide sequence: TGTGCCAGCAGCTCCTCTAGCGGGACAGAGACCCAGTACTTC. Translation gives CASSSSSGTETQYF.

This clone was counted a few times. V gene TRBV5-4 combines with J gene TRBJ1-2, with a tentative D call TRBD1 (5 bases). Germline-derived CDR1 and CDR2 are SGHNT and YYREEE (reference sequence). V was shortened by 3 bases and J by 3 bases, with 15 bases between the two germline ends. The CDR3 is 15 amino acids. The CDR3 protein is CASSSSQGLDYGYTF. The CDR3 DNA reads as TGTGCCAGCAGCTCCTCCCAGGGACTCGACTATGGCTACACCTTC. Filled out from reference TRBV5-4 and TRBJ1-2, the complete variable domain reads ETGVTQSPTHLIKTRGQQVTLRCSSQSGHNTVSWYQQALGQGPQFIFQYYREEENGRGNFPPRFSGLQFPNYSSELNVNALELDDSALYLCASSSSQGLDYGYTFGSGTRLTVV.

Only a few counts were recorded for this clone. The V call is TRBV19, the J call TRBJ2-2, with 8 bases aligning to TRBD1. CDR3 length: 15 amino acids. V trimming: 5 bases; J trimming: 7 bases; junction bases outside the gene matches: 9. The germline CDR1 and CDR2 sequences are LNHDA and SQIVND (reference sequence). The CDR3 loop is CASSPDRGDNGELFF. The CDR3 DNA reads TGTGCCAGTAGTCCAGACAGGGGAGATAACGGGGAGCTGTTTTTT.

This clone was observed a handful of times. The chain employs TRBV21-1 and TRBJ1-4; the table's TRBD1 call for D was not verified on the DNA. TRBV21-1 is designated a pseudogene. The CDR3 is 14 residues long. The CDR3 DNA reads TGTGCCAGCAACGACAGGGGCCTGGGAGAAAAACTGTTTTTT. Translation: CASNDRGLGEKLFF.

The gene calls are TRBV7-3 and TRBJ2-3; D unresolved. Trimming took off 1 base at V and 3 bases at J, with 8 bases between the two ends. Germline V gives CDR1 SGHTA, CDR2 FQGTGA. The CDR3 is 14 residues long. For the CDR3, the DNA is TGTGCCAGCAGCTTAAAACCGCGGACAGATACGCAGTATTTT. It specifies CASSLKPRTDTQYF.